These T cell receptor beta chains were read from a single sample in a study of memory CD4+ T cells and cytomegalovirus serostatus. TCRdb keeps only in-frame clones here, not all; method: immunoSEQ multiplex PCR. The sample lists just under 95,000 clones, around 80% occurring once. The source material was memory CD4+ T cells from blood. Receptor source: an adult in good health and CMV-seropositive. The conserved cysteine and the conserved F or W are not part of the CDR3 here.

v_gene	CDR3aa
TRBV9	ASSPVGISRDRGIYGYT
TRBV5-6	ASSWGLELAGERF
TRBV5-1	ASSRSGQNEKLF
TRBV11-2	ASSPSTDTQY
TRBV28	ASRPQGEKYGYT
TRBV5-1	ASSPWATGTEAF
TRBV27	ASSFTWKDTIY
TRBV28	ASSLLRERY
TRBV27	ASSLRGVYSNQPQH
TRBV6-6	ASSTRTVMNTEAF
TRBV14	ASSQVAGITDTQY
TRBV7-3	ASSSGQGNTGELF
TRBV7-9	ASQRGDSWTRGTEAF
TRBV2	ASRGVSYEQY
TRBV7-2	ASSLGLGQETQY
TRBV7-2	ASSLTSSTYNEQF
TRBV16	ASSQTGNQPQH